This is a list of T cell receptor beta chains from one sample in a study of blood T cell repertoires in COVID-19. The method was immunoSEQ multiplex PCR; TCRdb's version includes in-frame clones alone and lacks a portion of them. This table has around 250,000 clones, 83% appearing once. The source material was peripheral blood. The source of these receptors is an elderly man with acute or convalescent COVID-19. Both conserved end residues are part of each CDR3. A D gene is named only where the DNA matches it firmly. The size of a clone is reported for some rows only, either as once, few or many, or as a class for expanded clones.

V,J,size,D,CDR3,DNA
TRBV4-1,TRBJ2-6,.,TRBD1,CASSQALTGDGANVLTF,TGCGCCAGCAGCCAAGCCTTGACAGGGGATGGGGCCAACGTCCTGACTTTC
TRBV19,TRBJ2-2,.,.,CAVGMGGVRNTGELFF,TGTGCCGTAGGGATGGGGGGAGTGAGGAACACCGGGGAGCTGTTTTTT
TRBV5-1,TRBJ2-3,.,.,CASSYSTDTQYF,TGCGCCAGCAGCTACTCAACAGATACGCAGTATTTT
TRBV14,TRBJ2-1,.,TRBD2,CASSPWPGTSRPEQFF,TGTGCCAGCAGCCCGTGGCCCGGGACTAGTAGGCCTGAGCAGTTCTTC
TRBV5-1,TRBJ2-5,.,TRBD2,CASNTKGPSGQETQYF,TGCGCCAGCAACACTAAAGGGCCTAGCGGACAAGAGACCCAGTACTTC
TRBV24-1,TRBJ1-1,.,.,CATSDARNSNTEAFF,TGTGCCACCAGTGATGCCAGGAACTCGAACACTGAAGCTTTCTTT
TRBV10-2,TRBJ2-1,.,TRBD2,CASSESGRANEQFF,TGCGCCAGCAGTGAAAGCGGGAGGGCCAATGAGCAGTTCTTC
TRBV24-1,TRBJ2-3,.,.,CATSDLSLSGTDTQYF,TGTGCCACCAGTGATTTGTCGCTTTCAGGCACAGATACGCAGTATTTT
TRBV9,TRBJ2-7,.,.,CASSVTGVSYEQYF,TGTGCCAGCAGCGTAACGGGGGTCAGCTACGAGCAGTACTTC
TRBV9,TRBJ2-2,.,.,CASSVSTGNTGELFF,TGTGCCAGCAGCGTATCGACGGGGAACACCGGGGAGCTGTTTTTT
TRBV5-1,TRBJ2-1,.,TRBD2,CASSLPSSGYNEQFF,TGCGCCAGCAGCTTACCCTCTAGCGGATACAATGAGCAGTTCTTC
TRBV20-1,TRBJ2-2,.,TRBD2,CSASREGVFNTGELFF,TGCAGTGCTAGTAGGGAGGGTGTCTTCAACACCGGGGAGCTGTTTTTT
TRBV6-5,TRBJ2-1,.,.,CASSYSLYEQFF,TGTGCCAGCAGTTACTCTCTCTACGAGCAGTTCTTC
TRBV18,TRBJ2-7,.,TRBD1,CASSQGAPTYEQYF,TGTGCCAGCTCACAGGGGGCGCCCACCTACGAGCAGTACTTC
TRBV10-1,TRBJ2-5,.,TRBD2,CANRPEERGQETQYF,TGCGCCAATCGTCCCGAAGAGCGGGGGCAAGAGACCCAGTACTTC
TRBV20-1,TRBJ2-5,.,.,CSASPRAQYF,TGCAGTGCTAGTCCCAGGGCCCAGTACTTC
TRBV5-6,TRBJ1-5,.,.,CASRRVPYSNQPQHF,TGTGCCAGCAGGCGGGTCCCCTATAGCAATCAGCCCCAGCATTTT
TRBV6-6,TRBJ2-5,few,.,CASSYLRQAAKETQYF,TGTGCCAGCAGTTACTTGAGACAGGCGGCCAAGGAGACCCAGTACTTC
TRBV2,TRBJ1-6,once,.,CASSDTDGGGSPLHF,TGTGCCAGCAGTGATACGGACGGTGGAGGATCACCCCTCCACTTT
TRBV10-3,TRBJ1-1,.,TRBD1,CAITSDRGGTEAFF,TGTGCCATCACCTCAGACAGGGGTGGAACTGAAGCTTTCTTT
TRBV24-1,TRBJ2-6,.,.,CATSDAQGSGANVLTF,TGTGCCACCAGTGACGCACAGGGATCTGGGGCCAACGTCCTGACTTTC
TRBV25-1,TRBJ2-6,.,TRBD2,CASSGLAGHSGANVLTF,TGTGCCAGCAGTGGTCTAGCGGGCCACTCTGGGGCCAACGTCCTGACTTTC